This TCR beta chain was found in a study of shared T cell receptors in the human thymus. Germline assignment: CDR1 SGHNT and CDR2 YYREEE (reference sequence). V was pared by 5 bases and J by 3 bases, with 18 bases between. The CDR3 extends over 15 amino acids. Here immunoSEQ multiplex PCR was the method, and the copy in TCRdb shows in-frame clones only, minus some. Of approximately 760,000 clones in the sample, 80% to 90% were seen once. This same sample was also taken into another study, of human thymus T cells. As reported in that work: The sample donors, healthy Finnish infants, were having corrective surgery for congenital heart defects. There appeared to be biased usage of V and J genes in thymic and blood repertoires. What related research reported was that thymic repertoires overlapped highly among unrelated individuals.

The chain has TRBV5-4 and TRBJ2-7, with TRBD1 as a possible D gene (7 bases). The material sequenced was thymocytes. The receptor's source is a girl under two years old with a congenital heart defect. The CDR3 region is CASRQGGAPDYEQYF. The DNA of the CDR3 is TGTGCCAGCAGGCAGGGGGGCGCCCCGGACTACGAGCAGTACTTC.